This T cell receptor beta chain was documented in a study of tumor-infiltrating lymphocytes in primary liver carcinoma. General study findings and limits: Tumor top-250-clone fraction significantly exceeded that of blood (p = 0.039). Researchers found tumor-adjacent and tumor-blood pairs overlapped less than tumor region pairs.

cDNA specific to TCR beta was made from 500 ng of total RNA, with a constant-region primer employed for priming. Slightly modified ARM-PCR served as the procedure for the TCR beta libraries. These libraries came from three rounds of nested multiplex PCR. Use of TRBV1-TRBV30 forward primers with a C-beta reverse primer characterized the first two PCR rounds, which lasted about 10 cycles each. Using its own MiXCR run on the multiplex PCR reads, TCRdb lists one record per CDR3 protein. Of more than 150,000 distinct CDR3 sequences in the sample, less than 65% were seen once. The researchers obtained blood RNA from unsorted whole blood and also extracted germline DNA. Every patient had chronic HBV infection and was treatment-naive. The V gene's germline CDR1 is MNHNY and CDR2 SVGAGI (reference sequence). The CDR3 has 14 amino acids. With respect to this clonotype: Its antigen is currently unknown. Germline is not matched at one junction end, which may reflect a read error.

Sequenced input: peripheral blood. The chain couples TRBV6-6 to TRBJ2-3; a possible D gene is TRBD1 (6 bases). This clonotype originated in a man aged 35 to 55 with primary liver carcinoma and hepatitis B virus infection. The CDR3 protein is CANSYDRTTDTQYF. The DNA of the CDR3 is TGTGCCAACAGTTACGACAGGACCACAGATACGCAGTATTTT.